This entry lists 14 T cell receptor beta chains sequenced from one sample in a study of cytotoxic CD8 clonotypes in ibrutinib-treated CLL. TCRdb keeps only in-frame clones here, not all; method: immunoSEQ multiplex PCR. The sample has tens of thousands of clones, about two thirds seen once; the top ten hold 28%. The sequencing used PBMCs, collected after 24 months of ibrutinib treatment. These TCRs come from a human donor with chronic lymphocytic leukemia.

This clone was seen more than once but under ten times. V gene TRBV7-6 combines with J gene TRBJ2-1, with unresolved D. Trimming shortened V by 2 bases and J by 5 bases, and 1 base separated the two germline ends. This CDR3 has 11 amino acids. CDR1 is SGHVS and CDR2 is FNYEAQ in the germline V gene. CDR3 in amino acids: CASSLNNEQFF. CDR3 in DNA: TGTGCCAGCAGCTTAAACAATGAGCAGTTCTTC.

The chain couples TRBV4-1 to TRBJ2-7; D might be TRBD1 (5 bases). Between the trimmed V and J ends, which lost 6 bases and 2 bases, there was a span of 11 bases. This CDR3 spans 13 amino acids. Germline CDR1 MGHRA, CDR2 YSYEKL. The CDR3: CASSLGEPYEQYF. CDR3 in DNA: TGCGCCAGCAGTCTAGGGGAACCCTACGAGCAGTACTTC.

J is TRBJ2-1 and V is TRBV5-8; TRBD2 matches 11 bases. This CDR3 has 16 residues. Germline loops: CDR1 SGHTS, CDR2 YDEGEE. The ends lost 0 bases at V and 5 bases at J; junction bases unmatched: 4. The CDR3 loop is CASSLEGLAANNEQFF. The CDR3 DNA is TGTGCCAGCAGCTTGGAGGGACTAGCGGCAAACAATGAGCAGTTCTTC. Based on the CDR3 plus reference TRBV5-8 and TRBJ2-1, the full variable domain is EAGVTQSPTHLIKTRGQQATLRCSPISGHTSVYWYQQALGLGLQFLLWYDEGEERNRGNFPPRFSGRQFPNYSSELNVNALELEDSALYLCASSLEGLAANNEQFFGPGTRLTVL.

The chain is built from TRBV7-6 and TRBJ2-7, with D perhaps TRBD2 (6 bases). This CDR3 has 16 amino acids. Germline CDR1 and CDR2: SGHVS and FNYEAQ. Trimming took 4 bases from V and 3 from J, leaving 19 bases between them. The CDR3 protein is CASSSADETRFYEQYF. The CDR3 coding sequence is TGTGCCAGCAGCTCCGCCGACGAGACTAGGTTCTACGAGCAGTACTTC.

The CDR3 sequence: CASNLGASSYEQYF. DNA of the CDR3: TGTGCCAGCAACCTCGGGGCAAGCTCCTACGAGCAGTACTTC. V and J are TRBV5-6 and TRBJ2-7, with D perhaps TRBD1 or TRBD2 (5 bases each). The V gene lost 6 bases and the J gene lost 0 bases, with 13 bases spanning the gap. The germline gives CDR1 SGHDT, CDR2 YYEEEE. This CDR3 is built from 14 residues.

V and J are TRBV25-1 and TRBJ1-3; 7 positions match TRBD1. The CDR3 totals 16 residues. Germline V gives CDR1 MGHDK, CDR2 SYGVNS. The V gene end was trimmed by 5 bases and the J gene end by 0 bases; junction bases not matched to a gene: 7. CDR3 in amino acids: CASSRSTGTSGNTIYF. Written as DNA, the CDR3 is TGTGCCAGCAGTCGATCGACAGGGACCTCTGGAAACACCATATATTTT.

V gene TRBV19 combines with J gene TRBJ2-4; no clear D gene. Germline V gene data show CDR1 as LNHDA and CDR2 as SQIVND (reference sequence). CDR3 length: 13 amino acids. Trimming shortened V by 5 bases and J by 12 bases, and 17 bases separated the two germline ends. The CDR3 here is CASSDPLSLTQYF. The CDR3 nucleotides are TGTGCCAGTAGTGACCCCCTCAGTTTGACTCAGTACTTC.

This clone was picked up a small number of times. This sequence joins TRBV7-9 and TRBJ2-3; 8 nucleotides agree with TRBD2. CDR3 length equals 15 residues. With V trimmed by 1 base and J by 7 bases, 7 bases remained unmatched. The germline CDR1 and CDR2 sequences are SEHNR and FQNEAQ (reference sequence). The CDR3 here is CASSLGPAGDHTQYF. CDR3 bases: TGTGCCAGCAGCTTAGGGCCAGCGGGGGATCATACGCAGTATTTT.

This clone has a single count. The V and J genes are TRBV4-2 and TRBJ1-2; 7 bases fit TRBD1. The V gene's germline CDR1 is LGHNA and CDR2 YNFKEQ. The CDR3 contains 13 residues. The V gene end was trimmed by 5 bases and the J gene end by 7 bases; junction bases not matched to a gene: 7. CDR3 bases: TGTGCCAGCAGCTTAAAGGGGGCGCTTGGCTACACCTTC. Amino acids: CASSLKGALGYTF.

On this clone: This sample also contains other DNA sequences that code for the same CDR3. V usage is TRBV19 and J usage is TRBJ1-1; the match to TRBD1 covers 8 bases. J was trimmed by 4 bases and V by 1 base; bases with no gene match: 5. CDR1 is LNHDA, CDR2 SQIVND, per germline (reference sequence). The CDR3 contains 15 residues. The DNA of the CDR3 is TGTGCCAGTAGTATAGGACAGGGGTGGGGCACTGAAGCTTTCTTT. Translation gives CASSIGQGWGTEAFF.

In this sample, this clone turned up a few times. The chain uses TRBV7-2 and TRBJ1-5; D is possibly TRBD1 (6 bases). The CDR3 spans 14 residues. V lost 5 bases and J 7 bases, leaving 15 bases between the germline ends. From germline, CDR1 is SGHTA and CDR2 FQGNSA. CDR3 sequence: CASSAYQGKQPQHF. DNA for the CDR3: TGTGCCAGCAGCGCCTATCAGGGGAAACAGCCCCAGCATTTT.

The rearrangement joins TRBV27 to TRBJ2-3; 7 bases are a match to TRBD2. After removal of 5 bases from V and 6 bases from J, the junction contained 2 bases not matched to a gene. CDR1 is MNHEY and CDR2 is SMNVEV in the germline V gene (reference sequence). This CDR3 region has 12 residues. The CDR3, as DNA: TGTGCCAGCAGTCCGCGGGGGGATACGCAGTATTTT. It yields the protein CASSPRGDTQYF.

The chain is built from TRBV7-9 and TRBJ2-7; D is perhaps TRBD1 or TRBD2 (5 bases each). There are 12 residues in the CDR3. In germline, CDR1 is SEHNR, CDR2 FQNEAQ (reference sequence). The V and J ends lost 7 bases and 7 bases respectively, with 14 bases between them. DNA for the CDR3: TGTGCCAGCACAAGGGGATGGGAGGAGCAGTACTTC. Translation: CASTRGWEEQYF.

This chain links TRBV19 with TRBJ1-4, with unresolved D. Deletions cut 5 bases from V and 0 bases from J, with 7 bases between. The CDR3 length is 14 residues. Per germline, CDR1 LNHDA and CDR2 SQIVND (reference sequence). The CDR3 loop reads CASSPTPTNEKLFF. CDR3 in DNA: TGTGCCAGTAGTCCGACCCCAACTAATGAAAAACTGTTTTTT.